This T cell receptor beta chain derives from a study of T cells in Graves' hyperthyroidism and ophthalmopathy. For the study at large: Blood was drawn when the patient was first diagnosed and still untreated. The study, taken as a whole, reports: Within blood appeared most thyroid clonotypes that had expanded above 0.001.

The source material, RNA transcripts, was used to amplify TCR beta CDR3 regions. The HTBI primer set was used in a first-round RT-PCR of the TCR CDR3. MiXCR was run by TCRdb on the multiplex PCR reads, yielding one entry per CDR3 protein. The sample carries over 250,000 distinct CDR3 sequences, 17% recorded once. Using roughly 9.4 ml of fresh peripheral blood, PBMCs were prepared. This clonotype was seen at least ten times. What it binds is unknown. Germline CDR1 and CDR2: SGHTA and FQGNSA. The length of the CDR3 is 11 residues. V lost 6 bases to trimming and J lost 6 bases, with 8 bases between them. Sequenced material: blood. This TCR came from an older woman with Graves' ophthalmopathy. V gene TRBV7-2 combines with J gene TRBJ1-1; D ambiguous. CDR3 region: CASRSTAEAFF. CDR3 DNA sequence: TGTGCCAGCAGGTCAACAGCTGAAGCTTTCTTT.